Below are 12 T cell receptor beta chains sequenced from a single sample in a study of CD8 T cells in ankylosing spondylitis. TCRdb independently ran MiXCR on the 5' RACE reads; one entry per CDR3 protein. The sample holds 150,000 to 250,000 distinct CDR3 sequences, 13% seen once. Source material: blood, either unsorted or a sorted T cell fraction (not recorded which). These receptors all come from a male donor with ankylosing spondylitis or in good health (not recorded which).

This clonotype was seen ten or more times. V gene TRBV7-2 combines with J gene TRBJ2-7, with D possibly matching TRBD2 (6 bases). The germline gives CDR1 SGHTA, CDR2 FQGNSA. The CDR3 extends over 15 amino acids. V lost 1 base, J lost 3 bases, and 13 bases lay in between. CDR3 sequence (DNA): TGTGCCAGCAGCTTAGAGCTAGCGCCTATCTACGAGCAGTACTTC. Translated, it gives CASSLELAPIYEQYF.

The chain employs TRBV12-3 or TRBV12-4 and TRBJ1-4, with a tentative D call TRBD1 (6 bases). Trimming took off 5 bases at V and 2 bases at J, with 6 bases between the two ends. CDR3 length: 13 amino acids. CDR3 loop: CASSQGTNEKLFF. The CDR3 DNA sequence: TGTGCCAGCAGTCAGGGGACTAATGAAAAACTGTTTTTT.

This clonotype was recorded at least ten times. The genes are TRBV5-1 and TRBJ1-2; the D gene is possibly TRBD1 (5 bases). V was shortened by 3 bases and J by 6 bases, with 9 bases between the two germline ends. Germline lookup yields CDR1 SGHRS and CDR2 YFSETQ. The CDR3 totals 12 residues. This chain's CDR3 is CASSWRGDGYTF. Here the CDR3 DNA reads TGCGCCAGCAGCTGGAGGGGCGATGGCTACACCTTC.

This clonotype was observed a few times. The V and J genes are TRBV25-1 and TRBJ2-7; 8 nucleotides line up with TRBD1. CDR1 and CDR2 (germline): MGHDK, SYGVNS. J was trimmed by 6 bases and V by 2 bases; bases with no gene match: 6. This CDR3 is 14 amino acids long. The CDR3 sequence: CASSEQGALSEQYF. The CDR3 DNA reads TGTGCCAGCAGTGAACAGGGGGCCTTATCCGAGCAGTACTTC.

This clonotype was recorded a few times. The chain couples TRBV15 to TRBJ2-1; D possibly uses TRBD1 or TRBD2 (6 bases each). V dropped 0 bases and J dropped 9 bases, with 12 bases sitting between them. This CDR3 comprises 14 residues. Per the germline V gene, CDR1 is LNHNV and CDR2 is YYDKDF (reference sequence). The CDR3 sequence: CATSRDLGGIEQFF. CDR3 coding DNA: TGTGCCACCAGCAGAGATTTGGGGGGCATTGAGCAGTTCTTC.

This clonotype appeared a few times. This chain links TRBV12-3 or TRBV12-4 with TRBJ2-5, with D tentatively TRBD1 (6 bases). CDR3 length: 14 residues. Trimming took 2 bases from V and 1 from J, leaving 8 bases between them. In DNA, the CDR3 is TGTGCCAGCAGTTTACAGGGGCCCCAAGAGACCCAGTACTTC. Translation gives CASSLQGPQETQYF.

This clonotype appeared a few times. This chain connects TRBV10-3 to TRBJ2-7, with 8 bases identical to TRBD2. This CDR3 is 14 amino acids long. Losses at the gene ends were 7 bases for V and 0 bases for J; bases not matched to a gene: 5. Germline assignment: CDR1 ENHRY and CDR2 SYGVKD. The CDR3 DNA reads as TGTGCCATCAACCCCAGCGGGGGCTCCTACGAGCAGTACTTC. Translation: CAINPSGGSYEQYF.

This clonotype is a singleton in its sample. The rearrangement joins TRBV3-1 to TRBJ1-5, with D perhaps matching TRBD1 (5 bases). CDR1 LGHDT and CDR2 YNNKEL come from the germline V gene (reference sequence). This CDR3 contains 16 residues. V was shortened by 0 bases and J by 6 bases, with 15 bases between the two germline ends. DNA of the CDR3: TGTGCCAGCAGCCAAGATATAGGGCAGGGAATTCAGCCCCAGCATTTT. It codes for CASSQDIGQGIQPQHF.

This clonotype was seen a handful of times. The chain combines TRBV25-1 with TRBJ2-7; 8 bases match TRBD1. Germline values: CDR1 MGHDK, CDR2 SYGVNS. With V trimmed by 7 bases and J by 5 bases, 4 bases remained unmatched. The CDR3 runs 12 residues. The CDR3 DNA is TGTGCCAGCAACAGGGGGGTCAACGAGCAGTACTTC. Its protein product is CASNRGVNEQYF.

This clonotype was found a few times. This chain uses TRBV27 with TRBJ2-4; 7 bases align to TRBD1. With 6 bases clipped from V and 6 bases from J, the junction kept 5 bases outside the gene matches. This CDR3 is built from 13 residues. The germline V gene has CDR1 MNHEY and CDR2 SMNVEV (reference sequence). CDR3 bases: TGTGCCAGCAGAACAGGGGCGAGAAACATTCAGTACTTC. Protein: CASRTGARNIQYF.

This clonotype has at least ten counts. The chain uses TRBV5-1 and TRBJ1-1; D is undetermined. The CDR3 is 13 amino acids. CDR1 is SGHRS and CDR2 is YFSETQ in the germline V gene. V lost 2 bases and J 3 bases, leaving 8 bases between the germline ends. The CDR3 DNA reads TGCGCCAGCAGCTTATCAGGCTACACTGAAGCTTTCTTT. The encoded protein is CASSLSGYTEAFF.

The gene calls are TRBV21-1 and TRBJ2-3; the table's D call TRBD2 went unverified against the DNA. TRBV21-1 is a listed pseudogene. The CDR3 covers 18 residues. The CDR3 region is CASSKGGGLAFGTDTQYF. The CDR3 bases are TGTGCCAGCAGCAAAGGAGGAGGACTAGCGTTCGGCACAGATACGCAGTATTTT.